The 9 T cell receptor beta chains below come from one sample, sequenced in a study. TCRdb called the 5' RACE reads again in MiXCR, with one record for every CDR3 protein. Among about 41,000 distinct CDR3 sequences listed, roughly 27% were seen once. The material sequenced was memory CD4+ T cells sorted from a lymph node. As to subset: memory CD4+ T cells, CD4+CD45RO+CD25-. The source is a female donor with breast cancer.

This clonotype was seen a few times. The CDR3 region is CASSQTVNTGELFF. In DNA form, the CDR3 reads TGTGCCAGCAGCCAGACAGTGAACACCGGGGAGCTGTTTTTT. V gene TRBV9 combines with J gene TRBJ2-2, with D possibly matching TRBD1 (5 bases). Per germline, CDR1 SGDLS and CDR2 YYNGEE. The germline V and J ends were trimmed by 4 bases and 1 base, with 8 bases remaining between them. The CDR3 covers 14 residues. Full variable domain (missing parts from reference TRBV9 and TRBJ2-2): DSGVTQTPKHLITATGQRVTLRCSPRSGDLSVYWYQQSLDQGLQFLIQYYNGEERAKGNILERFSAQQFPDLHSELNLSSLELGDSALYFCASSQTVNTGELFFGEGSRLTVL.

V usage is TRBV5-1 and J usage is TRBJ1-5; no clear D. The germline gives CDR1 SGHRS, CDR2 YFSETQ. Deletions cut 1 base from V and 8 bases from J, with 19 bases between. This CDR3 comprises 16 residues. Here the CDR3 reads CASSLTGIGTGKPQHF. The CDR3 DNA follows: TGCGCCAGCAGCTTGACCGGGATTGGAACGGGGAAGCCCCAGCATTTT.

The gene calls are TRBV4-1 and TRBJ1-2, with 8 bases that match TRBD1. With 1 base clipped from V and 0 bases from J, the junction kept 10 bases outside the gene matches. Per germline, CDR1 MGHRA and CDR2 YSYEKL. The CDR3 spans 18 residues. CDR3 coding DNA: TGCGCCAGCAGCCAAGGTCACGGACAGGGTGTAGCTAACTATGGCTACACCTTC. Protein product: CASSQGHGQGVANYGYTF.

With respect to this clonotype: A read error may explain this, as a much larger clone is one base away. This sequence joins TRBV5-1 and TRBJ2-3; D uncertain. The germline CDR1 and CDR2 sequences are SGHRS and YFSETQ. The CDR3 is made up of 16 amino acids. The V gene lost 1 base and the J gene lost 0 bases, with 12 bases spanning the gap. The CDR3 sequence is CASSLPGPRSTDTQYF. The CDR3 bases are TGCGCCAGCAGCTTGCCTGGACCGAGGAGCACAGATACGCAGTATTTT.

On this clonotype itself: One end of the junction is discordant with germline, which a read error may explain. This sequence joins TRBV5-1 and TRBJ2-2; 11 bases fit TRBD2. From germline, CDR1 is SGHRS and CDR2 YFSETQ. The CDR3 contains 14 residues. CDR3 region: CASSTSGNAGELFF. In nucleotides, the CDR3 is TGCGCCAGCTCGACTAGCGGGAACGCCGGGGAGCTGTTTTTT.

The chain uses TRBV6-5 and TRBJ2-7; D unclear. The CDR3 is 13 residues long. Trimming left V 6 bases short and J 2 bases short, with 11 bases between. Germline CDR1 reads MNHEY; CDR2 reads SVGAGI. The CDR3 sequence is CASRREATYEQYF. As DNA, the CDR3 is TGTGCCAGCAGGAGAGAGGCCACCTACGAGCAGTACTTC.

About this clonotype: A junction boundary mismatches the germline segment, possibly from a read error. The chain's CDR3 is CAGSLIPRGNSPLHF. CDR3 nucleotide sequence: TGTGCCGGCAGCTTAATTCCCCGTGGGAACTCACCCCTCCACTTT. The chain has TRBV7-2 and TRBJ1-6, with D unresolved. This CDR3 contains 15 residues. Germline CDR1 SGHTA, CDR2 FQGNSA.

This chain joins TRBV6-5 and TRBJ2-7; no definite D call. The germline V gene encodes CDR1 MNHEY and CDR2 SVGAGI. This CDR3 has 13 residues. Trimming cost V 0 bases and J 3 bases, with 6 bases left between them. The CDR3, as DNA: TGTGCCAGCAGTTACTCTCAGGTCTACGAGCAGTACTTC. Amino acid sequence: CASSYSQVYEQYF.

This chain connects TRBV9 to TRBJ1-1; a weak D match, TRBD1 (6 bases). Deletions cut 4 bases from V and 5 bases from J, with 21 bases between. There are 16 residues in the CDR3. Germline V gene lookup returns CDR1 SGDLS and CDR2 YYNGEE. CDR3 region: CASSSPEGGGRTEAFF. DNA of the CDR3: TGTGCCAGCAGCTCCCCCGAGGGGGGGGGTAGAACTGAAGCTTTCTTT.